This TCR beta chain originates from a study of OX40 agonist ivuxolimab in advanced cancers. Overall study: Ivuxolimab, an agonistic anti-OX40 (CD134) antibody, was given to patients. Findings and limits, study-wide: Still undetermined is the antigen specificity of the expanded peripheral T cells.

Per the germline V gene, CDR1 is SGHDT and CDR2 is YYEEEE. The ends lost 4 bases at V and 2 bases at J; junction bases unmatched: 11. The CDR3 spans 17 residues. The repertoire was sequenced with immunoSEQ multiplex PCR; TCRdb's copy has only in-frame clones and lacks some. This table has about 17,000 clones, about four fifths appearing once. Of note for this clone: Its antigen remains unknown.

The source was CD4+ or CD8+ T cells sorted from blood, collected in a trial of the OX40 agonist ivuxolimab. This TCR was sampled from an adult with an advanced solid tumor such as melanoma, head and neck, liver or kidney cancer. V usage is TRBV5-6 and J usage is TRBJ2-1; 8 positions match TRBD1. The CDR3 loop is CASSALDRGEAYNEQFF. The CDR3 bases are TGTGCCAGCAGCGCCTTAGACAGGGGTGAGGCCTACAATGAGCAGTTCTTC. Looking up the rest from reference TRBV5-6 and TRBJ2-1 gives the full variable domain: DAGVTQSPTHLIKTRGQQVTLRCSPKSGHDTVSWYQQALGQGPQFIFQYYEEEERQRGNFPDRFSGHQFPNYSSELNVNALLLGDSALYLCASSALDRGEAYNEQFFGPGTRLTVL.